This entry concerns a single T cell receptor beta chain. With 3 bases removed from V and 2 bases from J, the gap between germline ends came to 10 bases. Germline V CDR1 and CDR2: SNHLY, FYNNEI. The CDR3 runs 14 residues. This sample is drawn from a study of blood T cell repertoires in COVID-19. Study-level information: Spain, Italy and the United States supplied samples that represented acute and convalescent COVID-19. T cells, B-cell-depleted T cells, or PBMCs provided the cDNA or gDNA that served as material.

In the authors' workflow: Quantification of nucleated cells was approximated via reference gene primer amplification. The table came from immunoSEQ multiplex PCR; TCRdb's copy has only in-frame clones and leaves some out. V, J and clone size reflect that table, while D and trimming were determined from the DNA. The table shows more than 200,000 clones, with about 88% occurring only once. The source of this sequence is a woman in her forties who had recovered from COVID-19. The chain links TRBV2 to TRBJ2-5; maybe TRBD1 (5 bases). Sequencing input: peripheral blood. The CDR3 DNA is TGTGCCAGCAGTGATCCCCAGGGACAAGAGACCCAGTACTTC. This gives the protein CASSDPQGQETQYF.